The 17 T cell receptor beta chains below all came from one sample that was sequenced in a study of blood T cell repertoires in COVID-19. Method: immunoSEQ multiplex PCR; TCRdb's copy keeps in-frame clones and lacks some. The sample lists fewer than 250,000 clones, less than 85% occurring once. Sequencing was performed on PBMCs or T cells enriched from blood (not recorded which). These receptors all stem from a woman in her thirties who had recovered from COVID-19.

The chain links TRBV15 to TRBJ1-4; no reliable D call. Trimming left V 0 bases short and J 8 bases short, with 10 bases between. The CDR3 has 14 residues. Germline lookup yields CDR1 LNHNV and CDR2 YYDKDF (reference sequence). The CDR3 nucleotides read TGTGCCACCAGCAGAGACGCGGTGAAAGAAAAACTGTTTTTT. It encodes CATSRDAVKEKLFF.

The chain recombines TRBV29-1 with TRBJ2-5; 7 nucleotides line up with TRBD1. The CDR3 is 13 residues long. Trimming took 6 bases from V and 5 from J; bases not matched to a gene: 9. The germline V gene has CDR1 SQVTM and CDR2 ANQGSEA. The CDR3 DNA follows: TGCAGCGTCTACTTACAGGGGACGGAGACCCAGTACTTC. This encodes CSVYLQGTETQYF.

The chain employs TRBV5-8 and TRBJ1-2; D gene uncertain. This CDR3 region has 17 residues. V lost 0 bases, J lost 6 bases, and 21 bases lay in between. The V gene's germline CDR1 is SGHTS and CDR2 YDEGEE. The CDR3 is CASSLGGFWARDHGYTF. The CDR3 DNA is TGTGCCAGCAGCTTGGGAGGGTTTTGGGCCCGCGACCATGGCTACACCTTC. Based on the CDR3 plus reference TRBV5-8 and TRBJ1-2, the full variable domain is EAGVTQSPTHLIKTRGQQATLRCSPISGHTSVYWYQQALGLGLQFLLWYDEGEERNRGNFPPRFSGRQFPNYSSELNVNALELEDSALYLCASSLGGFWARDHGYTFGSGTRLTVV.

This chain connects TRBV7-9 to TRBJ1-2; tentative D call: TRBD1 (5 bases). Germline lookup yields CDR1 SEHNR and CDR2 FQNEAQ (reference sequence). Trimming cost V 5 bases and J 3 bases, with 16 bases left between them. There are 15 residues in the CDR3. CDR3 bases: TGTGCCAGCAGCCTCATTGCGGGGGAGGACTATGGCTACACCTTC. It codes for CASSLIAGEDYGYTF.

The rearrangement links TRBV2 to TRBJ2-1; D may be TRBD2 (5 bases). The germline V and J ends were trimmed by 6 bases and 9 bases, with 12 bases remaining between them. Germline V CDR1 and CDR2: SNHLY, FYNNEI. The CDR3 totals 12 residues. The CDR3 DNA reads TGTGCCAGCAGGAAGGCGGACTTTGAGCAGTTCTTC. It codes for CASRKADFEQFF.

J is TRBJ2-7 and V is TRBV28, with 10 nucleotides matching TRBD1. Germline V gene data show CDR1 as MDHEN and CDR2 as SYDVKM. V shed 4 bases, J shed 3 bases, and the junction held 0 bases outside the gene matches. There are 13 residues in the CDR3. In DNA, the CDR3 is TGTGCCAGCAGTTGGGACAGGGGCTACGAGCAGTACTTC. As protein: CASSWDRGYEQYF.

This chain links TRBV24-1 with TRBJ1-5; D not resolved. Germline lookup yields CDR1 KGHDR and CDR2 SFDVKD. V was trimmed by 8 bases and J by 4 bases, leaving 11 bases between them. CDR3 length equals 13 residues. CDR3 sequence (DNA): TGTGCCACCACCAACGGAGCAAATCAGCCCCAGCATTTT. This sequence encodes CATTNGANQPQHF.

This clone turned up a few times. V is TRBV5-6 and J is TRBJ1-1; 8 bases line up with TRBD1. This CDR3 is 13 amino acids long. V lost 5 bases, J lost 4 bases, and 4 bases stayed unmatched. Germline values: CDR1 SGHDT, CDR2 YYEEEE. The CDR3 sequence: CASRHTGGTEAFF. The CDR3 DNA is TGTGCCAGCAGGCACACAGGGGGCACTGAAGCTTTCTTT.

The chain is built from TRBV5-4 and TRBJ1-6, with D possibly being TRBD1 (6 bases). Trimming cost V 4 bases and J 7 bases, with 21 bases left between them. The germline CDR1 and CDR2 sequences are SGHNT and YYREEE (reference sequence). This CDR3 is 17 amino acids long. CDR3 in DNA: TGTGCCAGCAGCAGCGCGACATCTACAGGGTCCAATTCACCCCTCCACTTT. Its protein product is CASSSATSTGSNSPLHF.

The chain carries TRBV7-6 and TRBJ1-3; a weak D match, TRBD1 (6 bases). CDR1 is SGHVS and CDR2 is FNYEAQ in the germline V gene. Between the trimmed V and J ends, which lost 5 bases and 0 bases, there was a span of 11 bases. The CDR3 contains 15 residues. CDR3 loop: CASSTTGNSGNTIYF. The CDR3 DNA sequence: TGTGCCAGCAGCACCACAGGGAACTCTGGAAACACCATATATTTT.

V and J are TRBV30 and TRBJ1-5, with a possible D match to TRBD1 (5 bases). The CDR3 contains 14 residues. The germline gives CDR1 GTSNPN, CDR2 SVGIG (reference sequence). V was trimmed by 2 bases and J by 3 bases, leaving 11 bases between them. Here the CDR3 DNA reads TGTGCCTGGAGTTGGGGGGGGGTCAATCAGCCCCAGCATTTT. It yields the protein CAWSWGGVNQPQHF. The full variable domain, its missing parts supplied by reference TRBV30 and TRBJ1-5, is SQTIHQWPATLVQPVGSPLSLECTVEGTSNPNLYWYRQAAGRGLQLLFYSVGIGQISSEVPQNLSASRPQDRQFILSSKKLLLSDSGFYLCAWSWGGVNQPQHFGDGTRLSIL.

This chain connects TRBV5-1 to TRBJ1-6; 9 bases are a match to TRBD1. CDR1 and CDR2 from the germline V gene are SGHRS and YFSETQ. CDR3 length equals 15 residues. Unmatched junction bases numbered 7, after V lost 7 bases and J lost 5 bases. CDR3 in amino acids: CASRDRVNNNSPLHF. CDR3 in DNA: TGCGCCAGCCGGGACAGGGTGAACAATAATTCACCCCTCCACTTT.

The V and J genes are TRBV27 and TRBJ2-1, with D possibly TRBD2 on 6 matching bases. The CDR3 length is 16 residues. V gave up 1 base and J gave up 5 bases, with 15 bases separating them. Germline-derived CDR1 and CDR2 are MNHEY and SMNVEV (reference sequence). The CDR3 nucleotides are TGTGCCAGCAGTTTATTAACGGGAGTTTCTAACAATGAGCAGTTCTTC. It specifies CASSLLTGVSNNEQFF.

V and J are TRBV30 and TRBJ2-7, with D maybe TRBD2 (5 bases). The V gene's germline CDR1 is GTSNPN and CDR2 SVGIG (reference sequence). This CDR3 is built from 13 residues. V was trimmed by 2 bases and J by 2 bases, leaving 10 bases between them. The CDR3 loop is CAWSHFGAYEQYF. Written as DNA, the CDR3 is TGTGCCTGGAGTCATTTCGGGGCCTACGAGCAGTACTTC.

The chain uses TRBV10-2 and TRBJ2-1, with 7 bases lining up with TRBD2. After removal of 2 bases from V and 6 bases from J, the junction contained 7 bases not matched to a gene. Germline V gene sequence: CDR1 WSHSY, CDR2 SAAADI. This CDR3 region has 15 residues. The CDR3 nucleotides are TGCGCCAGCAGTGAGATAGCGGGTGTACTCAATGAGCAGTTCTTC. It encodes CASSEIAGVLNEQFF.

This rearrangement joins TRBV2 to TRBJ2-5, with TRBD1 matching over 7 bases. CDR1 is SNHLY and CDR2 is FYNNEI in the germline V gene. CDR3 length: 14 residues. J was trimmed by 5 bases and V by 8 bases; bases with no gene match: 11. CDR3 sequence reads: CASQGESLGETQYF. CDR3 bases: TGTGCCAGCCAGGGGGAGAGTCTCGGGGAGACCCAGTACTTC.

This clone has a single count. This chain joins TRBV2 and TRBJ2-5; 12 bases agree with TRBD2. The CDR3 contains 11 residues. V dropped 4 bases and J dropped 14; count of bases not matched to a gene: 2. Germline V CDR1 and CDR2: SNHLY, FYNNEI. CDR3 residues: CASSALAGGYF. CDR3 coding DNA: TGTGCCAGCAGTGCACTAGCGGGGGGTTACTTC. Variable domain in full (rest from reference TRBV2 and TRBJ2-5): EPEVTQTPSHQVTQMGQEVILRCVPISNHLYFYWYRQILGQKVEFLVSFYNNEISEKSEIFDDQFSVERPDGSNFTLKIRSTKLEDSAMYFCASSALAGGYFGPGTRLLVL.